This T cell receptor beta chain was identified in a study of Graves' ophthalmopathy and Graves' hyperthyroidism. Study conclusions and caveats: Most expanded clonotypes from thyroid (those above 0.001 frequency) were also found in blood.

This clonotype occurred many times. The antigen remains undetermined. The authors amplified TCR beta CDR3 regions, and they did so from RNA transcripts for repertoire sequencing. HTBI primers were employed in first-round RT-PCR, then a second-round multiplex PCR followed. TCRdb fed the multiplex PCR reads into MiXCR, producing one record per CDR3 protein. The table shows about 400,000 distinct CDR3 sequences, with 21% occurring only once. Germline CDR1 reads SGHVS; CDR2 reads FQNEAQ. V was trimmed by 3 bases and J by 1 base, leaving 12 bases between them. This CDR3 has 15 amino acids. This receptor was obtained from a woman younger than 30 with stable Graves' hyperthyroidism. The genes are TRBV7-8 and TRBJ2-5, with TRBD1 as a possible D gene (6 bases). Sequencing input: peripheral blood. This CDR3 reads CASSLTGVTQETQYF. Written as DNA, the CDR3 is TGTGCCAGCAGCTTGACAGGCGTGACCCAAGAGACCCAGTACTTC.